The T cell receptor (beta chain) described here comes from a study of T cells in Graves' hyperthyroidism and ophthalmopathy. The study's findings and limits: Most thyroid clonotypes that were expanded above 0.001 also turned up in blood.

There are 16 residues in the CDR3. Germline values: CDR1 LNHDA, CDR2 SQIVND (reference sequence). Trimming pared 5 bases from V and 2 bases from J, leaving 17 bases between. Any patient presenting with uncontrolled infection, other autoimmune disease, pregnancy or lactation was left out. Clinicians diagnosed patients from clinical symptoms, serum thyroxine and TRAb, thyroid ultrasound and orbital computed tomography. The source of the PBMCs was approximately 10 ml of fresh peripheral blood. This clonotype was found many times. Its antigen is not known. The TCR beta CDR3 regions underwent amplification using RNA transcripts as the source. The HTBI primer set served for first-round RT-PCR of the TCR CDR3. One entry per CDR3 protein, called by TCRdb with MiXCR from the multiplex PCR reads. The repertoire holds roughly 400,000 distinct CDR3 sequences, with roughly 13% as singletons.

The sequencing input was blood. This receptor was obtained from a man aged 45-65 years with Graves' ophthalmopathy. The rearrangement links TRBV19 to TRBJ2-3, with D possibly called TRBD1 or TRBD2 (5 bases each). CDR3 sequence: CASSPRTSRVTDTQYF. The CDR3 bases are TGTGCCAGTAGTCCTCGGACTTCCAGGGTCACAGATACGCAGTATTTT.